The 21 T cell receptor beta chains in this list originate from one sample, sequenced in a study of blood T cell repertoires in COVID-19. TCRdb's table, derived via immunoSEQ multiplex PCR, lists solely in-frame clones and lacks some. Altogether 200,000 to 250,000 clones are present, approximately 78% being singletons, with the ten largest covering 5.2%. Sequencing was performed on peripheral blood. These receptors were obtained from a woman aged 65 to 85 with COVID-19, enrolled during active disease.

The rearrangement joins TRBV30 to TRBJ1-5; D is possibly TRBD1 (5 bases). Germline CDR1 and CDR2: GTSNPN and SVGIG (reference sequence). There are 13 residues in the CDR3. Trimming removed 3 bases from V and 3 bases from J, with 9 bases in between. CDR3 amino acids: CAWRGGDNQPQHF. In nucleotides, the CDR3 is TGTGCCTGGAGGGGGGGGGACAATCAGCCCCAGCATTTT.

The chain is built from TRBV18 and TRBJ1-2, with TRBD1 matching over 9 bases. V lost 4 bases to trimming and J lost 5 bases; unmatched junction nucleotides: 8. Germline loops: CDR1 KGHSH, CDR2 LQKENI. This CDR3 spans 15 amino acids. CDR3 sequence (DNA): TGTGCCAGCTCACACGGGACAGGGAGGGAGTATGGCTACACCTTC. It codes for CASSHGTGREYGYTF.

This clone was counted only a few times. In DNA form, the CDR3 reads TGTGCCAGCAGTCATCAGACGGACAGGGGTGGCAATCAGCCCCAGCATTTT. Encoded protein: CASSHQTDRGGNQPQHF. The chain combines TRBV2 with TRBJ1-5; 9 bases line up with TRBD1. Germline-derived CDR1 and CDR2 are SNHLY and FYNNEI. With V trimmed by 5 bases and J by 2 bases, 10 bases remained unmatched. This CDR3 is 17 amino acids long. The full variable domain, completed using reference TRBV2 and TRBJ1-5, is EPEVTQTPSHQVTQMGQEVILRCVPISNHLYFYWYRQILGQKVEFLVSFYNNEISEKSEIFDDQFSVERPDGSNFTLKIRSTKLEDSAMYFCASSHQTDRGGNQPQHFGDGTRLSIL.

The chain recombines TRBV3-1 (or the pseudogene TRBV3-2) with TRBJ2-5; TRBD1 aligns across 7 bases. V trimming: 1 base; J trimming: 5 bases; junction bases outside the gene matches: 7. The CDR3 totals 15 residues. Germline V gene data show CDR1 as LGHDT and CDR2 as YNNKEL (reference sequence). CDR3 in DNA: TGTGCCAGCAGCCAAGTTATAACAGGGGCCGAGACCCAGTACTTC. Its protein product is CASSQVITGAETQYF.

The chain combines TRBV28 with TRBJ1-2, with 8 nucleotides matching TRBD1. V lost 6 bases and J lost 7; bases outside the gene matches: 13. The CDR3 length is 15 residues. CDR1 and CDR2 from the germline V gene are MDHEN and SYDVKM. The CDR3 region is CASSPGRGQVPGYTF. The CDR3 nucleotides are TGTGCCAGCAGCCCGGGGAGGGGACAGGTTCCTGGCTACACCTTC.

The chain employs TRBV19 and TRBJ2-4; 8 nucleotides match TRBD1. The ends lost 4 bases at V and 3 bases at J; junction bases unmatched: 11. Germline lookup yields CDR1 LNHDA and CDR2 SQIVND (reference sequence). This CDR3 has 17 amino acids. DNA of the CDR3: TGTGCCAGTAGTAAGGGGACAGGACCCCCTTTCAAAAACATTCAGTACTTC. As protein: CASSKGTGPPFKNIQYF.

The chain has TRBV29-1 and TRBJ1-4; possible D gene TRBD1, 5 bases. Per germline, CDR1 SQVTM and CDR2 ANQGSEA. The length of the CDR3 is 14 residues. V was trimmed by 4 bases and J by 4 bases, leaving 13 bases between them. The CDR3 DNA sequence: TGCAGCGTTGTCGACCAGGGAGGTAATGAAAAACTGTTTTTT. Translated, it gives CSVVDQGGNEKLFF.

The V and J genes are TRBV9 and TRBJ2-3, with D maybe TRBD1 (6 bases). The CDR3 is 19 residues long. Germline assignment: CDR1 SGDLS and CDR2 YYNGEE. Trimming left V 5 bases short and J 4 bases short, with 29 bases between. DNA of the CDR3: TGTGCCAGCAGTGTTGGGCCGCAGGGGAATAGGAGGCGGCCAGATACGCAGTATTTT. Translated, it gives CASSVGPQGNRRRPDTQYF.

This clone was observed a single time. The V call is TRBV19, the J call TRBJ2-3, with 14 bases lining up with TRBD2. Trimming took 5 bases from V and 8 from J; bases not matched to a gene: 6. This CDR3 is built from 15 residues. Germline CDR1 LNHDA, CDR2 SQIVND (reference sequence). CDR3 sequence (DNA): TGTGCCAGTAGTGTGGGACTAGCGGGAGACGGTACGCAGTATTTT. This translates into CASSVGLAGDGTQYF.

The chain employs TRBV6-2 or TRBV6-3 and TRBJ2-7, with unresolved D. Trimming removed 4 bases from V and 3 bases from J, with 10 bases in between. The CDR3 runs to 13 residues. Looked up from germline, CDR1 is MNHEY and CDR2 is SVGEGT. DNA for the CDR3: TGTGCCAGCAGTTCTCCAGTCCTCTACGAGCAGTACTTC. Translated, it gives CASSSPVLYEQYF.

The chain employs TRBV6-2 or TRBV6-3 and TRBJ2-4; possible D gene TRBD1, 6 bases. Looked up from germline, CDR1 is MNHEY and CDR2 is SVGEGT. The CDR3 is made up of 17 amino acids. Trimming stripped 5 bases from V and 5 bases from J, with 22 bases between. Here the CDR3 reads CASSNGLKQGSQNIQYF. The CDR3 DNA is TGTGCCAGCAGTAATGGGTTAAAGCAGGGGTCCCAAAACATTCAGTACTTC.

The rearrangement uses TRBV10-3 and TRBJ2-2; 11 nucleotides align to TRBD1. The CDR3 has 14 amino acids. Germline V lookup: CDR1 ENHRY, CDR2 SYGVKD. The junction had 2 bases not matched to a gene; V was cut back by 6 bases and J by 5 bases. CDR3 sequence (DNA): TGTGCCATCAGGGGACAGGGGGGTACCGGGGAGCTGTTTTTT. Amino acid sequence: CAIRGQGGTGELFF.

This clone was counted once. The V and J genes are TRBV5-1 and TRBJ1-1; 9 bases are a match to TRBD1. Trimming cost V 4 bases and J 4 bases; bases outside gene matches: 5. Germline V CDR1 and CDR2: SGHRS, YFSETQ. The CDR3 length is 14 residues. The CDR3 DNA follows: TGCGCCAGCAGCCACCCGACAGGGGGCACTGAAGCTTTCTTT. Amino acid sequence: CASSHPTGGTEAFF.

This chain links TRBV7-2 with TRBJ1-4; 10 bases are shared with TRBD1. Germline CDR1 is SGHTA and CDR2 is FQGNSA. The CDR3 runs to 15 residues. Germline trimming cut 2 bases from V and 6 bases from J; bases unmatched to any gene: 3. CDR3 in DNA: TGTGCCAGCAGCTTAAGACAGGGGGCAGATGAAAAACTGTTTTTT. This codes for CASSLRQGADEKLFF. The whole variable domain, filled in from reference TRBV7-2 and TRBJ1-4, reads GAGVSQSPSNKVTEKGKDVELRCDPISGHTALYWYRQSLGQGLEFLIYFQGNSAPDKSGLPSDRFSAERTGGSVSTLTIQRTQQEDSAVYLCASSLRQGADEKLFFGSGTQLSVL.

The V call is TRBV18, the J call TRBJ2-6; D remains unclear. Germline CDR1 and CDR2: KGHSH and LQKENI. Between the trimmed V and J ends, which lost 2 bases and 0 bases, there was a span of 17 bases. The CDR3 sequence is 19 residues long. CDR3: CASSPVQVKLRSGANVLTF. CDR3 in DNA: TGTGCCAGCTCACCAGTCCAGGTCAAACTCCGCTCTGGGGCCAACGTCCTGACTTTC.

The CDR3 region has the DNA TGTGCCAGCAGTAACTCTGGGACAGACACAGATACGCAGTATTTT. Translation gives CASSNSGTDTDTQYF. The chain carries TRBV11-3 and TRBJ2-3; 7 nucleotides match TRBD1. CDR1 is SGHNT, CDR2 YENEEA, per germline. V lost 6 bases to trimming and J lost 2 bases; unmatched junction nucleotides: 8. The CDR3 consists of 15 residues.

The chain joins TRBV19 to TRBJ2-1; a possible D gene is TRBD1 (7 bases). The V end was cut by 6 bases, the J end by 4 bases, with 13 bases between. The length of the CDR3 is 14 residues. The germline gives CDR1 LNHDA, CDR2 SQIVND (reference sequence). The CDR3 loop is CASSRRGQYNEQFF. As DNA, the CDR3 is TGTGCCAGTAGCAGGAGGGGACAGTACAATGAGCAGTTCTTC.

This sequence joins TRBV7-9 and TRBJ2-5; 7 positions agree with TRBD2. This CDR3 contains 16 residues. The V and J ends lost 0 bases and 2 bases, in that order; junction bases with no gene match: 6. From germline, CDR1 is SEHNR and CDR2 FQNEAQ (reference sequence). CDR3 in amino acids: CASSLASSGRQETQYF. The CDR3 DNA sequence: TGTGCCAGCAGCTTAGCCTCTAGCGGTCGGCAAGAGACCCAGTACTTC.

The chain carries TRBV18 and TRBJ1-1; D possibly corresponds to TRBD1 (5 bases). Germline CDR1 and CDR2: KGHSH and LQKENI. With 5 bases removed from V and 4 bases from J, the gap between germline ends came to 11 bases. The CDR3 has 13 amino acids. The CDR3 DNA reads as TGTGCCAGCTCAAGTGACAGACCCACTGAAGCTTTCTTT. Translating gives CASSSDRPTEAFF.

Here the CDR3 reads CASSITSGSSTYEQYF. CDR3 bases: TGTGCCAGTAGTATTACTAGCGGGAGTTCCACCTACGAGCAGTACTTC. This chain connects TRBV19 to TRBJ2-7, with 11 positions matching TRBD2. V trimming: 3 bases; J trimming: 2 bases; junction bases outside the gene matches: 6. This CDR3 region has 16 residues. CDR1 LNHDA and CDR2 SQIVND come from the germline V gene (reference sequence).

This chain joins TRBV24-1 and TRBJ1-4; no definite D call. The germline V gene has CDR1 KGHDR and CDR2 SFDVKD. Trimming stripped 5 bases from V and 4 bases from J, with 7 bases between. The CDR3 covers 13 residues. The CDR3 nucleotides read TGTGCCACCAGTGGGGCGGGTAATGAAAAACTGTTTTTT. It translates to CATSGAGNEKLFF.